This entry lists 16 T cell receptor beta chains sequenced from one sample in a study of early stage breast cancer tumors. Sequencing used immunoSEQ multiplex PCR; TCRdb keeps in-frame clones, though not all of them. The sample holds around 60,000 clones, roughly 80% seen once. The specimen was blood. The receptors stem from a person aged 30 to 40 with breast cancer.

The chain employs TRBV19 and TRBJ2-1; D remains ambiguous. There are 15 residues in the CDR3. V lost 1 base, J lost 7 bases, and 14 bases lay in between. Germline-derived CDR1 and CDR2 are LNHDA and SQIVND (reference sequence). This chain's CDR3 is CASSIGFRVRNEQFF. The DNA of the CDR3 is TGTGCCAGTAGTATAGGTTTCCGGGTGAGGAATGAGCAGTTCTTC. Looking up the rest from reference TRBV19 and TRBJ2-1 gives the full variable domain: DGGITQSPKYLFRKEGQNVTLSCEQNLNHDAMYWYRQDPGQGLRLIYYSQIVNDFQKGDIAEGYSVSREKKESFPLTVTSAQKNPTAFYLCASSIGFRVRNEQFFGPGTRLTVL.

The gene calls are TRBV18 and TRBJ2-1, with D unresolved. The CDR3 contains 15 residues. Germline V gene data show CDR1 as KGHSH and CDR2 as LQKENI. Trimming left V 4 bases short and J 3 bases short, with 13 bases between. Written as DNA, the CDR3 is TGTGCCAGCTCACAAAACTTCCTCTACTACAATGAGCAGTTCTTC. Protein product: CASSQNFLYYNEQFF.

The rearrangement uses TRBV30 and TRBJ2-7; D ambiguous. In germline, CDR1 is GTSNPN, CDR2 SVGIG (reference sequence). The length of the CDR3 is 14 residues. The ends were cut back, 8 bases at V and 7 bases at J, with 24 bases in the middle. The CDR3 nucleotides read TGTGCCGGACGACCGGCAGTGGGATACCGGGAGCAGTACTTC. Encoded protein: CAGRPAVGYREQYF. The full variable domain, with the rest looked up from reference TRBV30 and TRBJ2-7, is SQTIHQWPATLVQPVGSPLSLECTVEGTSNPNLYWYRQAAGRGLQLLFYSVGIGQISSEVPQNLSASRPQDRQFILSSKKLLLSDSGFYLCAGRPAVGYREQYFGPGTRLTVT.

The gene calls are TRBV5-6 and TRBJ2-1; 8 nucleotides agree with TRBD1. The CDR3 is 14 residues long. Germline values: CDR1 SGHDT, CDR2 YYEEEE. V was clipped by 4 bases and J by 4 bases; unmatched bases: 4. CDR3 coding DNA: TGTGCCAGCAGCGATCGGGACAGGTACAATGAGCAGTTCTTC. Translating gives CASSDRDRYNEQFF.

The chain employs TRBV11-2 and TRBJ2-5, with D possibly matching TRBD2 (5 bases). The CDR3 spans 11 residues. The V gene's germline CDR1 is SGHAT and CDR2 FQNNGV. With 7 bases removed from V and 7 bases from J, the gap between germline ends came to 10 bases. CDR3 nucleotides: TGTGCCAGCACCGGCGGGCGGACCCAGTACTTC. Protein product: CASTGGRTQYF.

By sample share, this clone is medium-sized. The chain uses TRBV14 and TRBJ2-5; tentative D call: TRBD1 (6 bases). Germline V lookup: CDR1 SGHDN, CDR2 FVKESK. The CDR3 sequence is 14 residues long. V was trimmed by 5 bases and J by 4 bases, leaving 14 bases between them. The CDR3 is CASSVKQGRETQYF. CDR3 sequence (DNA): TGTGCCAGCAGCGTAAAACAGGGCCGAGAGACCCAGTACTTC. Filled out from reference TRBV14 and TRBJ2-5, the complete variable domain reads EAGVTQFPSHSVIEKGQTVTLRCDPISGHDNLYWYRRVMGKEIKFLLHFVKESKQDESGMPNNRFLAERTGGTYSTLKVQPAELEDSGVYFCASSVKQGRETQYFGPGTRLLVL.

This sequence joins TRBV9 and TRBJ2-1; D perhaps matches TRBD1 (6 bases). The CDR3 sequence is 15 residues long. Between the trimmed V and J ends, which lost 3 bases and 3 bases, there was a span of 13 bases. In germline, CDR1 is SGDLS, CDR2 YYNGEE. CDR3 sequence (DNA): TGTGCCAGCAGCGACAGGGAGTCTGGCTACAATGAGCAGTTCTTC. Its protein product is CASSDRESGYNEQFF.

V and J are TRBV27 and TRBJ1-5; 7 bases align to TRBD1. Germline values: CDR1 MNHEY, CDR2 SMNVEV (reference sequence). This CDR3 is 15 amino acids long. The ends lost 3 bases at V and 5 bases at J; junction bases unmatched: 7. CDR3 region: CASSFRPGGDQPQHF. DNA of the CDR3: TGTGCCAGCAGTTTCCGTCCAGGGGGGGATCAGCCCCAGCATTTT.

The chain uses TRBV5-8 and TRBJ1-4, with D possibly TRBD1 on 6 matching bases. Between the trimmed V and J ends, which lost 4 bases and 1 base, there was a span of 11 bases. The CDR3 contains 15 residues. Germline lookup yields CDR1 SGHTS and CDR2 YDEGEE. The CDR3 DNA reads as TGTGCCAGCAGCCGTCGGGACAAAACTAATGAAAAACTGTTTTTT. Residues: CASSRRDKTNEKLFF.

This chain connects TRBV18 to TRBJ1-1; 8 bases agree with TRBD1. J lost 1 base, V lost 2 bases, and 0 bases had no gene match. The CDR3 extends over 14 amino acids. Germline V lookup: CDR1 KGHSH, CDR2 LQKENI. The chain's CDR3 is CASSPGTGNTEAFF. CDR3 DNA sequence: TGTGCCAGCTCACCAGGGACAGGGAACACTGAAGCTTTCTTT.

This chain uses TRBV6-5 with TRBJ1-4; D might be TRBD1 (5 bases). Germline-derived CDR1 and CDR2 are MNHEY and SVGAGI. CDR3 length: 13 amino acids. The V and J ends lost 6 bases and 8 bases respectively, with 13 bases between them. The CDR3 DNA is TGTGCCAGCAGGAGCGGGGGAGGGGAAAAACTGTTTTTT. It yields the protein CASRSGGGEKLFF.

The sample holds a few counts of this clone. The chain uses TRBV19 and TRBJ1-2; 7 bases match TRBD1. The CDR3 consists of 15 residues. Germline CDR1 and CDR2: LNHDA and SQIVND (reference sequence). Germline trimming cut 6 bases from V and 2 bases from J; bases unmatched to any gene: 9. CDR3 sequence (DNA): TGTGCCAGTAGGAACCCGGGACAGACAAACTATGGCTACACCTTC. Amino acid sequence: CASRNPGQTNYGYTF.

CDR3 bases: TGCGCCAGCAGCTTGAGGGCGCGGGACACTGAAGCTTTCTTT. Amino acid sequence: CASSLRARDTEAFF. The chain joins TRBV5-1 to TRBJ1-1; D remains ambiguous. This CDR3 has 14 amino acids. Germline values: CDR1 SGHRS, CDR2 YFSETQ. V lost 1 base to trimming and J lost 3 bases, with 10 bases between them.

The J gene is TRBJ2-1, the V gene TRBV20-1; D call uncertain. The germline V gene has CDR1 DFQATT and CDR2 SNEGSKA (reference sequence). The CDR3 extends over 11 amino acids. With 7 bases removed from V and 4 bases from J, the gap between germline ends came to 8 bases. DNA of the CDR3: TGCAGTGGTATCTCATACAATGAGCAGTTCTTC. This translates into CSGISYNEQFF.

CDR3 in amino acids: CASSRDSVLGQYF. The CDR3 DNA sequence: TGTGCCAGCAGCCGGGACAGCGTACTCGGGCAGTACTTC. The chain uses TRBV6-6 and TRBJ2-7, with 7 bases that match TRBD1. V dropped 6 bases and J dropped 9; count of bases not matched to a gene: 11. This CDR3 contains 13 residues. Germline V gene sequence: CDR1 MNHNY, CDR2 SVGAGI (reference sequence).

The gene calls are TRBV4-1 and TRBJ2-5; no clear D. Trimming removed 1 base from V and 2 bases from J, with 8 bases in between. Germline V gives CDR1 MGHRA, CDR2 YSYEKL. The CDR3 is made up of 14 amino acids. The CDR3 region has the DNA TGCGCCAGCAGCCAAGTGGTCCTACAAGAGACCCAGTACTTC. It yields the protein CASSQVVLQETQYF.